This entry features one T cell receptor (beta chain) sequence. Germline CDR1 reads SGHRS; CDR2 reads YFSETQ. V was pared by 4 bases and J by 7 bases, with 14 bases of the junction left unmatched. This CDR3 contains 16 residues. Original handling: By means of reference gene primer amplification, nucleated cell counts were estimated. The repertoire was sequenced with immunoSEQ multiplex PCR; TCRdb's copy has only in-frame clones and lacks some. The V and J calls and clone size were taken over from that table, and D and trimming were inferred from the DNA. The data contain 250,000 to 300,000 clones, 85% of them seen just once; the ten biggest clones take up 4.5% to 5.5%. These data belong to a study of blood T cell repertoires in COVID-19. Study-level information: Donors in the United States, Italy and Spain gave samples during acute or convalescent COVID-19. Nucleic acid was either cDNA or gDNA, and it came from T cells, B-cell-depleted T cells, or PBMCs.

The sequencing sample was made of peripheral blood. This chain links TRBV5-1 with TRBJ2-1; TRBD2 agrees at 7 bases. The TCR originated in a man aged 45-65 years with active or convalescent COVID-19. This CDR3 is CASSPLAEVPTNEQFF. The CDR3 DNA follows: TGCGCCAGCAGCCCTCTAGCGGAGGTACCTACAAATGAGCAGTTCTTC.